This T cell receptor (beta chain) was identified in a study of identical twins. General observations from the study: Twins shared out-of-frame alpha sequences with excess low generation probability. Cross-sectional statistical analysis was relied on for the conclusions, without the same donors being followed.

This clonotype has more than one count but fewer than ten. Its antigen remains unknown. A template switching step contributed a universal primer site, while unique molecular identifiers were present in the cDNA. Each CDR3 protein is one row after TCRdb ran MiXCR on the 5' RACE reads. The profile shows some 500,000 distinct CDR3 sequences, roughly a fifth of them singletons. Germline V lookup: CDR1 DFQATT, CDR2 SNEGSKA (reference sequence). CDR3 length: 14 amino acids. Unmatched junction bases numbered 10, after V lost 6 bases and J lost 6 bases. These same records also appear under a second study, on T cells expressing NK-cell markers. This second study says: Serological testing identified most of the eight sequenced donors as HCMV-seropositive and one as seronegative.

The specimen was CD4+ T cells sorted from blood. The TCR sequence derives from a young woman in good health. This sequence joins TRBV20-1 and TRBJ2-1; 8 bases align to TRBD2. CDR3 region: CSARVASGFNEQFF. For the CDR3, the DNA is TGCAGTGCCCGAGTAGCTAGCGGGTTCAATGAGCAGTTCTTC.